The source of this TCR beta chain is a study of T-cell reconstitution after alpha-beta-depleted transplantation in children. Preparation of the TCRbeta library was carried out with unique molecular identifiers. Via MiXCR, TCRdb re-called the PCR reads, giving one row per CDR3 protein. Of about 500,000 distinct CDR3 sequences listed, 30% to 35% are singletons. There are 12 residues in the CDR3. The germline CDR1 and CDR2 sequences are ENHRY and SYGVKD. V lost 2 bases, J lost 6 bases, and 5 bases lay in between. Sample: PBMCs from the stem cell graft donor, taken from the stem cell graft. The sequence came from a human donor who donated a stem cell graft to a child with aplastic anemia. The chain is built from TRBV10-3 and TRBJ2-1; no firm D call. CDR3 DNA: TGTGCCATCAGTGAGGTATCCAATGAGCAGTTCTTC. This gives the protein CAISEVSNEQFF.